Each of the 16 T cell receptor beta chains below was sequenced from the same sample in a study of neurological immune-mediated disorders. TCRdb ran MiXCR on the 5' RACE reads and lists one entry per CDR3 protein. The sample includes some 14,000 distinct CDR3 sequences, 8.5% to 12% of them seen just once. Material for sequencing was PBMCs. These receptors were taken from a woman aged 40 to 50 in good health.

Ten or more counts support this clonotype. V gene TRBV5-1 combines with J gene TRBJ2-1; 12 positions agree with TRBD2. The CDR3 totals 18 residues. The junction had 5 bases not matched to a gene; V was cut back by 0 bases and J by 1 base. CDR1 and CDR2 (germline): SGHRS, YFSETQ. CDR3 nucleotide sequence: TGCGCCAGCAGCTTGGAGGCTAGCGGGGGGGAATCCTACAATGAGCAGTTCTTC. Translating it yields CASSLEASGGESYNEQFF.

This clonotype was seen many times. This could be a read error, since a much larger clone is one nucleotide away. This sequence joins TRBV7-9 and TRBJ1-1; D unclear. V was cut by 5 bases and J by 0 bases, with 13 bases left in between. The length of the CDR3 is 15 residues. Germline V gives CDR1 SEHNR, CDR2 FQNEAQ (reference sequence). As DNA, the CDR3 is TGTGCCAGCAGCAGGTTTCAGAGATTGAACACTGAAGCTTTCTTT. It specifies CASSRFQRLNTEAFF.

This clonotype was observed at least ten times. The rearrangement joins TRBV10-3 to TRBJ1-1; D gene uncertain. Germline V CDR1 and CDR2: ENHRY, SYGVKD. The CDR3 covers 15 residues. Between the trimmed V and J ends, which lost 4 bases and 1 base, there was a span of 13 bases. CDR3 bases: TGTGCCATCAGTGGGTTTTCCCGGGGGAACACTGAAGCTTTCTTT. Translated, it gives CAISGFSRGNTEAFF.

The rearrangement links TRBV20-1 to TRBJ1-5; perhaps TRBD1 as D (5 bases). The CDR3 totals 18 residues. Germline CDR1 and CDR2: DFQATT and SNEGSKA (reference sequence). V lost 5 bases, J lost 6 bases, and 29 bases lay in between. CDR3 sequence: CSAQRVTPGLLRVQPQHF. CDR3 DNA: TGCAGTGCTCAACGTGTAACCCCGGGACTGCTGCGCGTTCAGCCCCAGCATTTT.

This clonotype was observed at least ten times. V usage is TRBV5-4 and J usage is TRBJ1-2, with a tentative D call TRBD1 (5 bases). Germline CDR1 reads SGHNT; CDR2 reads YYREEE (reference sequence). The CDR3 sequence is 13 residues long. V was trimmed by 4 bases and J by 6 bases, leaving 13 bases between them. The CDR3 loop is CASSRGVAHGYTF. DNA of the CDR3: TGTGCCAGCAGCCGGGGGGTGGCTCATGGCTACACCTTC.

This clonotype was detected many times. The CDR3 nucleotides read TGCAGTGCTAGAGATTTCCGGGACCTGCGTAAAGCTTTCTTT. This gives the protein CSARDFRDLRKAFF. The rearrangement links TRBV20-1 to TRBJ1-1, with D possibly matching TRBD1 (5 bases). Germline CDR1 and CDR2: DFQATT and SNEGSKA (reference sequence). V was clipped by 0 bases and J by 9 bases, with 17 bases between them. The CDR3 covers 14 residues.

The table lists this clonotype with many counts. V gene TRBV14 combines with J gene TRBJ2-3; no reliable D call. Trimming cost V 0 bases and J 4 bases, with 8 bases left between them. The CDR3 loop spans 14 amino acids. Germline assignment: CDR1 SGHDN and CDR2 FVKESK. The CDR3: CASSQDRSADTQYF. CDR3 nucleotides: TGTGCCAGCAGCCAAGATAGGTCAGCAGATACGCAGTATTTT. The full variable domain, with the rest looked up from reference TRBV14 and TRBJ2-3, is EAGVTQFPSHSVIEKGQTVTLRCDPISGHDNLYWYRRVMGKEIKFLLHFVKESKQDESGMPNNRFLAERTGGTYSTLKVQPAELEDSGVYFCASSQDRSADTQYFGPGTRLTVL.

This clonotype was recorded at least ten times. The V and J genes are TRBV27 and TRBJ2-4; 13 bases are shared with TRBD2. Germline V gives CDR1 MNHEY, CDR2 SMNVEV (reference sequence). V was clipped by 4 bases and J by 9 bases; unmatched bases: 3. The CDR3 loop spans 14 amino acids. CDR3: CASSSTSGRGIQYF. CDR3 DNA sequence: TGTGCCAGCAGTTCTACTAGCGGGAGGGGCATTCAGTACTTC.

V is TRBV9 and J is TRBJ2-1, with a weak D call TRBD1 (6 bases). The V end was cut by 0 bases, the J end by 13 bases, with 20 bases between. The CDR3 spans 15 residues. Germline CDR1 and CDR2: SGDLS and YYNGEE. The DNA of the CDR3 is TGTGCCAGCAGCGTAGAGGGACACAAGCAAGAGACCCAGTTCTTC. Translating gives CASSVEGHKQETQFF.

This clonotype was counted ten times or more. The J gene is TRBJ1-5, the V gene TRBV7-8; D might be TRBD1 (6 bases). V lost 0 bases and J lost 6, with 15 bases in between. Germline V gives CDR1 SGHVS, CDR2 FQNEAQ. The CDR3 totals 16 residues. In nucleotides, the CDR3 is TGTGCCAGCAGCTTAGCCTTAGCAGGGGAAGTTCAGCCCCAGCATTTT. Translation: CASSLALAGEVQPQHF.

There are many counts of this clonotype. The chain combines TRBV20-1 with TRBJ2-1; D uncertain. The germline V gene encodes CDR1 DFQATT and CDR2 SNEGSKA (reference sequence). The CDR3 consists of 14 residues. V shed 5 bases and J shed 0 bases, with 11 bases lying between them. The CDR3 sequence is CSAVGPSSYNEQFF. The CDR3 DNA reads TGCAGTGCTGTCGGACCCAGCTCCTACAATGAGCAGTTCTTC.

This clonotype was counted at least ten times. A junction end diverges from the germline sequence, so it may reflect a read error. V usage is TRBV20-1 and J usage is TRBJ2-7, with D unresolved. Germline CDR1 reads DFQATT; CDR2 reads SNEGSKA (reference sequence). The CDR3 has 12 amino acids. For the CDR3, the DNA is TGCAGTGCTTTTCTAGGCTCCCACGAGCAGTACTTC. This sequence encodes CSAFLGSHEQYF.

This clonotype appeared a few times. The CDR3 sequence is CASLERQTSGNTIYF. The CDR3 DNA reads TGTGCCAGCTTAGAGCGACAGACCTCTGGAAACACCATATATTTT. V usage is TRBV18 and J usage is TRBJ1-3, with TRBD1 as a possible D gene (5 bases). CDR1 KGHSH and CDR2 LQKENI come from the germline V gene. The CDR3 consists of 15 residues. The V end was cut by 7 bases, the J end by 0 bases, with 13 bases between. The full variable domain, its missing parts supplied by reference TRBV18 and TRBJ1-3, is NAGVMQNPRHLVRRRGQEARLRCSPMKGHSHVYWYRQLPEEGLKFMVYLQKENIIDESGMPKERFSAEFPKEGPSILRIQQVVRGDSAAYFCASLERQTSGNTIYFGEGSWLTVV.

This clonotype was seen at least ten times. V usage is TRBV29-1 and J usage is TRBJ2-1; TRBD1 matches at 8 bases. The CDR3 consists of 16 residues. The germline V gene encodes CDR1 SQVTM and CDR2 ANQGSEA. The trim removed 1 base at V and 8 bases at J, leaving 13 bases unmatched. The CDR3 coding sequence is TGCAGCGTTGAAGGGGCAGGGGGCTGGAATGGCGATGAGCAGTTCTTC. Translated, it gives CSVEGAGGWNGDEQFF.

In its sample, this clonotype is medium-sized. The chain combines TRBV5-1 with TRBJ2-7; D is possibly TRBD2 (6 bases). Between the trimmed V and J ends, which lost 1 base and 2 bases, there was a span of 16 bases. CDR1 is SGHRS, CDR2 YFSETQ, per germline. The CDR3 is 16 amino acids. The CDR3 region has the DNA TGCGCCAGCAGCTTGTCCGGGACTTCTCCGCCCTACGAGCAGTACTTC. Amino acids: CASSLSGTSPPYEQYF. Using reference TRBV5-1 and TRBJ2-7 for the parts outside the CDR3, the full variable domain is KAGVTQTPRYLIKTRGQQVTLSCSPISGHRSVSWYQQTPGQGLQFLFEYFSETQRNKGNFPGRFSGRQFSNSRSEMNVSTLELGDSALYLCASSLSGTSPPYEQYFGPGTRLTVT.

This clonotype is medium-sized in the sample. The chain uses TRBV5-1 and TRBJ2-2; the D gene is possibly TRBD2 (6 bases). The germline gives CDR1 SGHRS, CDR2 YFSETQ. This CDR3 has 14 residues. Trimming shortened V by 0 bases and J by 6 bases, and 9 bases separated the two germline ends. In DNA form, the CDR3 reads TGCGCCAGCAGCTTGGATCCGGGAGCCGGGGAGCTGTTTTTT. Amino acid sequence: CASSLDPGAGELFF.